These 13 T cell receptor beta chains were sequenced from one sample in a study of OX40 agonist ivuxolimab in advanced cancers. Here immunoSEQ multiplex PCR was the method, and the copy in TCRdb shows in-frame clones only, minus some. The sample carries over 45,000 clones, 80% to 90% recorded once. Sample: CD4+ or CD8+ T cells sorted from blood, taken in a trial of the OX40 agonist ivuxolimab. These receptors came from an adult with an advanced solid tumor such as melanoma, head and neck, liver or kidney cancer.

The J gene is TRBJ2-7, the V gene TRBV5-1; TRBD2 matches 10 bases. The CDR3 totals 16 residues. Germline assignment: CDR1 SGHRS and CDR2 YFSETQ. Trimming cost V 0 bases and J 2 bases; bases outside gene matches: 5. CDR3 amino acids: CASSLANSGGTYEQYF. CDR3 in DNA: TGCGCCAGCAGCTTGGCCAATAGCGGGGGGACCTACGAGCAGTACTTC.

This clone was observed a single time. The rearrangement joins TRBV19 to TRBJ1-2; 8 bases align to TRBD1. Trimming at V came to 4 bases and at J to 0 bases, leaving 4 bases not matched to a gene. CDR1 is LNHDA and CDR2 is SQIVND in the germline V gene (reference sequence). The CDR3 length is 15 residues. The CDR3 DNA is TGTGCCAGTAGTACCGGACAGGGAACTAACTATGGCTACACCTTC. The encoded protein is CASSTGQGTNYGYTF.

In its sample, this clone was seen once. V is TRBV7-2 and J is TRBJ2-7, with D maybe TRBD2 (6 bases). V dropped 4 bases and J dropped 1 base, with 11 bases sitting between them. CDR1 is SGHTA and CDR2 is FQGNSA in the germline V gene. The CDR3 totals 14 residues. The CDR3 reads CASSYSGPSYEQYF. The CDR3, as DNA: TGTGCCAGCAGCTATAGCGGTCCTTCCTACGAGCAGTACTTC.

The chain is built from TRBV5-5 and TRBJ2-7; possible D gene TRBD2, 6 bases. The CDR3 totals 15 residues. The V end lost 4 bases, the J end lost 2 bases, and 16 bases lay between the germline ends. The germline V gene encodes CDR1 SGHKS and CDR2 YYEKEE (reference sequence). Here the CDR3 reads CASSPGLLQTYEQYF. CDR3 bases: TGTGCCAGCAGCCCGGGACTGCTCCAAACCTACGAGCAGTACTTC.

This clone appeared a few times. The chain has TRBV7-3 and TRBJ2-2; perhaps TRBD2 as D (6 bases). The CDR3 has 12 amino acids. Germline V gene data show CDR1 as SGHTA and CDR2 as FQGTGA. Trimming pared 0 bases from V and 14 bases from J, leaving 10 bases between. The CDR3 is CASSLTGGDLFF. The CDR3 DNA is TGTGCCAGCAGCTTAACGGGGGGAGATCTGTTTTTT.

V usage is TRBV19 and J usage is TRBJ2-1; tentatively, D is TRBD1 (5 bases). This CDR3 is 15 amino acids long. V lost 5 bases and J 3 bases, leaving 14 bases between the germline ends. Germline loops: CDR1 LNHDA, CDR2 SQIVND (reference sequence). CDR3 region: CASSDLEDIYNEQFF. The CDR3 DNA reads TGTGCCAGTAGTGACCTCGAGGACATCTACAATGAGCAGTTCTTC.

The chain carries TRBV28 and TRBJ2-5, with 10 bases fitting TRBD2. This CDR3 is 16 amino acids long. The junction had 10 bases not matched to a gene; V was cut back by 3 bases and J by 6 bases. Germline CDR1 is MDHEN and CDR2 is SYDVKM. CDR3 region: CASSFFEREGLKTQYF. The CDR3 DNA reads TGTGCCAGCAGTTTTTTTGAGCGGGAGGGCCTAAAGACCCAGTACTTC.

V usage is TRBV21-1 and J usage is TRBJ2-2; the listed D gene, TRBD2, was not tested against the DNA. TRBV21-1 is designated a pseudogene. The CDR3 spans 17 residues. The CDR3 coding sequence is TGTGCCAGCAGCGACGGGTACCTAGCGGGAGAAGCCGGGGAGCTGTTTTTT. As protein: CASSDGYLAGEAGELFF.

The V call is TRBV7-6, the J call TRBJ2-2, with TRBD2 identical over 7 bases. Germline values: CDR1 SGHVS, CDR2 FNYEAQ. The CDR3 length is 12 residues. J gave up 7 bases and V 10 bases, and 6 bases lay outside the gene matches. The CDR3 is CATGEGFGELFF. The CDR3, as DNA: TGTGCCACCGGGGAGGGGTTCGGGGAGCTGTTTTTT.

The chain is built from TRBV19 and TRBJ1-2; 11 positions agree with TRBD1. The V segment lost 11 bases and the J segment 6 bases; nucleotides outside the gene matches: 8. CDR3 length: 13 amino acids. Germline loops: CDR1 LNHDA, CDR2 SQIVND (reference sequence). In DNA, the CDR3 is TGTGCCTCCTGGGACAGGGGGTCGGATGGCTACACCTTC. It yields the protein CASWDRGSDGYTF.

The rearrangement links TRBV15 to TRBJ2-1, with D perhaps matching TRBD2 (5 bases). Trimming shortened V by 8 bases and J by 3 bases, and 14 bases separated the two germline ends. The germline CDR1 and CDR2 sequences are LNHNV and YYDKDF (reference sequence). This CDR3 is 14 amino acids long. The chain's CDR3 is CATGYGSVYNEQFF. DNA of the CDR3: TGTGCCACCGGTTATGGGAGTGTCTACAATGAGCAGTTCTTC.

The chain combines TRBV9 with TRBJ1-5; D gene uncertain. This CDR3 comprises 16 residues. CDR1 is SGDLS, CDR2 YYNGEE, per germline. The V end was cut by 0 bases, the J end by 3 bases, with 13 bases between. In DNA form, the CDR3 reads TGTGCCAGCAGCGTAGTTCTGGGATTCGACAATCAGCCCCAGCATTTT. This sequence encodes CASSVVLGFDNQPQHF.

The chain has TRBV13 and TRBJ1-1; tentative D call: TRBD1 (6 bases). The length of the CDR3 is 12 residues. With 5 bases removed from V and 7 bases from J, the gap between germline ends came to 11 bases. CDR1 is PRHDT and CDR2 is FYEKMQ in the germline V gene (reference sequence). The CDR3 sequence: CASSQRGGEAFF. The CDR3 bases are TGTGCCAGCAGCCAGAGAGGGGGTGAAGCTTTCTTT.